Following are 4 T cell receptor beta chains from one sample sequenced in a study of patients and donors after allogeneic stem cell transplantation. TCRdb redid the calling of the RT-PCR reads with MiXCR, one entry per CDR3 protein. In the table there are tens of thousands of distinct CDR3 sequences, 25% to 30% of which are singletons. Sample: blood, either unsorted or a sorted T cell fraction (not recorded which). The receptors come from a human donor who was either an allogeneic HSCT recipient or a stem cell or donor lymphocyte infusion donor (not recorded which). It is not recorded whose cells these are; they may come from a transplant donor.

This clonotype was found a few times. CDR3 nucleotides: TGCAGTGTTCCAGGGGTGGCTAATGAAAAACTGTTTTTT. As protein: CSVPGVANEKLFF. The V call is TRBV20-1, the J call TRBJ1-4; perhaps TRBD1 as D (6 bases). The CDR3 spans 13 residues. Germline CDR1 is DFQATT and CDR2 is SNEGSKA (reference sequence). Deletions cut 7 bases from V and 3 bases from J, with 12 bases between.

This clonotype showed up just a few times. V is TRBV9 and J is TRBJ1-6; maybe TRBD1 (5 bases). The CDR3 covers 14 residues. The V gene lost 0 bases and the J gene lost 7 bases, with 8 bases spanning the gap. The germline V gene encodes CDR1 SGDLS and CDR2 YYNGEE. The CDR3, as DNA: TGTGCCAGCAGCGTAGAGGGGTGGAATTCACCCCTCCACTTT. Amino acid sequence: CASSVEGWNSPLHF.

This clonotype was detected a few times. The genes are TRBV20-1 and TRBJ1-3; D is unresolved. Germline CDR1 reads DFQATT; CDR2 reads SNEGSKA (reference sequence). The CDR3 is 12 residues long. The ends were cut back, 6 bases at V and 6 bases at J, with 12 bases in the middle. CDR3 in DNA: TGCAGTGCCGCCCTGGGAATAAACACCATATATTTT. The encoded protein is CSAALGINTIYF.

Written as DNA, the CDR3 is TGTGCCAGCAGTGGGGGGATCACCCAGTACTTC. Protein product: CASSGGITQYF. The chain combines TRBV25-1 with TRBJ2-5; D could derive from TRBD1 or TRBD2 (5 bases each). Germline V lookup: CDR1 MGHDK, CDR2 SYGVNS. This CDR3 has 11 residues. V shed 4 bases and J shed 8 bases, with 8 bases lying between them.